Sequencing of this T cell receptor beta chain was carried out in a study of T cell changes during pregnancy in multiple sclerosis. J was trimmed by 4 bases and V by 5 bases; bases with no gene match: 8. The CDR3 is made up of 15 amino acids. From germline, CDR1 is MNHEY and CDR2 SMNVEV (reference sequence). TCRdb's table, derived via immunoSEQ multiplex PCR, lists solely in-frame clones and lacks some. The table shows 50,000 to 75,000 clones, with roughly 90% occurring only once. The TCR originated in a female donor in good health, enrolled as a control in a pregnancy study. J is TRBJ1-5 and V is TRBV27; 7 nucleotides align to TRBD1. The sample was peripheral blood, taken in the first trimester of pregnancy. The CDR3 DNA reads TGTGCCAGCAGTCCCAATTCAGGGGGGAATCAGCCCCAGCATTTT. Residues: CASSPNSGGNQPQHF.